The next 31 T cell receptor beta chains were all read from a single sample in a study of shared clonotypes between healthy human individuals. Data came from immunoSEQ multiplex PCR; TCRdb stores just in-frame clones and leaves some out. Counted here are roughly 2,500,000 clones, approximately 93% occurring once; the ten biggest clones make up around 0.4%. The sequenced sample consisted of naive CD4+ T cells from PBMCs. Sample subset: CD45RA+ positively selected. These receptors all stem from a man in his late teens or twenties in good health. Some clones in this sample may be carry-over from other donors' samples.

The chain is built from TRBV19 and TRBJ1-1, with 9 bases identical to TRBD1. Germline CDR1 reads LNHDA; CDR2 reads SQIVND (reference sequence). CDR3 length: 14 residues. The J segment lost 1 base and the V segment lost 7 bases, leaving 4 bases of the junction unmatched. DNA for the CDR3: TGTGCCAGTAATCGACAGGGGGGGAACACTGAAGCTTTCTTT. This encodes CASNRQGGNTEAFF.

The gene calls are TRBV29-1 and TRBJ1-1; maybe TRBD1 (5 bases). V shed 7 bases and J shed 0 bases, with 15 bases lying between them. The CDR3 is made up of 14 amino acids. Germline CDR1 and CDR2: SQVTM and ANQGSEA. The CDR3 DNA sequence: TGCAGCGCTCGATTGACAGACATGAACACTGAAGCTTTCTTT. The encoded protein is CSARLTDMNTEAFF.

The rearrangement links TRBV27 to TRBJ2-1; D perhaps matches TRBD2 (7 bases). The V end lost 2 bases, the J end lost 13 bases, and 21 bases lay between the germline ends. There are 15 residues in the CDR3. The germline V gene encodes CDR1 MNHEY and CDR2 SMNVEV (reference sequence). The CDR3 region has the DNA TGTGCCAGCAGTTTAGGGACTTCGGGGGGCGTAGATCAGTTCTTC. Translation: CASSLGTSGGVDQFF.

V is TRBV11-1 and J is TRBJ1-1; a possible D gene is TRBD1 (6 bases). This CDR3 is built from 13 residues. Trimming removed 5 bases from V and 11 bases from J, with 18 bases in between. Germline lookup yields CDR1 SGHAT and CDR2 FQDESV (reference sequence). DNA of the CDR3: TGTGCCAGCAGCACTTACCAGGGGCGCGGGGCTTTCTTT. Amino acids: CASSTYQGRGAFF.

The chain joins TRBV5-1 to TRBJ2-6; D perhaps matches TRBD1 (5 bases). The CDR3 length is 14 residues. The germline gives CDR1 SGHRS, CDR2 YFSETQ. Trimming shortened V by 5 bases and J by 0 bases, and 6 bases separated the two germline ends. The CDR3 protein is CASRGVSGANVLTF. In DNA form, the CDR3 reads TGCGCCAGCAGAGGGGTCTCTGGGGCCAACGTCCTGACTTTC.

The chain links TRBV5-1 to TRBJ2-2; D is possibly TRBD1 (7 bases). V lost 4 bases to trimming and J lost 5 bases, with 12 bases between them. Germline V CDR1 and CDR2: SGHRS, YFSETQ. The CDR3 loop spans 14 amino acids. In DNA, the CDR3 is TGCGCCAGCAGCCGCAGGGGGGAAACCGGGGAGCTGTTTTTT. Amino acid sequence: CASSRRGETGELFF.

The V call is TRBV2, the J call TRBJ1-5, with D hard to call. Trimming cost V 3 bases and J 0 bases, with 6 bases left between them. The CDR3 length is 14 residues. In germline, CDR1 is SNHLY, CDR2 FYNNEI. The CDR3: CASSDGYSNQPQHF. In DNA form, the CDR3 reads TGTGCCAGCAGTGACGGTTATAGCAATCAGCCCCAGCATTTT.

This chain joins TRBV19 and TRBJ2-4, with TRBD2 matching over 11 bases. Germline CDR1 LNHDA, CDR2 SQIVND (reference sequence). The ends lost 5 bases at V and 0 bases at J; junction bases unmatched: 12. The CDR3 extends over 19 amino acids. This CDR3 reads CASSVRLAGSSLAKNIQYF. The CDR3 region has the DNA TGTGCCAGTAGTGTTAGACTAGCGGGATCCTCGCTAGCCAAAAACATTCAGTACTTC.

The chain joins TRBV6-5 to TRBJ2-2; D perhaps matches TRBD1 (7 bases). Germline V gives CDR1 MNHEY, CDR2 SVGAGI. Trimming cost V 2 bases and J 14 bases, with 15 bases left between them. CDR3 length: 13 amino acids. The CDR3 loop is CASSYQGGTGLFF. CDR3 bases: TGTGCCAGCAGTTACCAGGGGGGTACCGGCCTGTTTTTT.

The rearrangement uses TRBV7-2 and TRBJ2-3; the D gene is possibly TRBD2 (6 bases). The CDR3 totals 16 residues. Trimming left V 1 base short and J 1 base short, with 12 bases between. CDR1 is SGHTA, CDR2 FQGNSA, per germline. This CDR3 reads CASSLGWASGTDTQYF. The CDR3 nucleotides are TGTGCCAGCAGCTTAGGCTGGGCTAGCGGCACAGATACGCAGTATTTT.

This clone was seen a handful of times. The chain is built from TRBV2 and TRBJ1-1; 8 nucleotides match TRBD1. V was pared by 6 bases and J by 4 bases, with 4 bases of the junction left unmatched. Germline assignment: CDR1 SNHLY and CDR2 FYNNEI. CDR3 size: 13 residues. The DNA of the CDR3 is TGTGCCAGCAGCCCACAGGGGGTCACTGAAGCTTTCTTT. Translation gives CASSPQGVTEAFF.

The chain uses TRBV5-5 and TRBJ1-1; 9 bases align to TRBD1. J lost 5 bases, V lost 3 bases, and 11 bases had no gene match. The CDR3 is 16 amino acids. Germline values: CDR1 SGHKS, CDR2 YYEKEE (reference sequence). The CDR3 sequence: CASSSTGGRGTTEAFF. Here the CDR3 DNA reads TGTGCCAGCAGCTCTACAGGGGGCAGGGGAACTACTGAAGCTTTCTTT.

This clone was counted once. The chain uses TRBV12-5 and TRBJ1-2; 8 positions agree with TRBD1. Per germline, CDR1 LGHNT and CDR2 FRNRAP. The CDR3 has 14 residues. Trimming cost V 5 bases and J 4 bases; bases outside gene matches: 6. CDR3 nucleotides: TGTGCTAGTGGTCCGCCCGGACAGGGCTATGGCTACACCTTC. Translation gives CASGPPGQGYGYTF.

The sample holds one count of this clone. This chain joins TRBV19 and TRBJ2-3; no reliable D call. The CDR3 has 15 residues. Trimming stripped 6 bases from V and 2 bases from J, with 15 bases between. The germline gives CDR1 LNHDA, CDR2 SQIVND (reference sequence). CDR3 bases: TGTGCCAGTAGGCTCCGGGTACTCGACACAGATACGCAGTATTTT. It encodes CASRLRVLDTDTQYF. Full variable domain (missing parts from reference TRBV19 and TRBJ2-3): DGGITQSPKYLFRKEGQNVTLSCEQNLNHDAMYWYRQDPGQGLRLIYYSQIVNDFQKGDIAEGYSVSREKKESFPLTVTSAQKNPTAFYLCASRLRVLDTDTQYFGPGTRLTVL.

This clone is a singleton in its sample. CDR3 DNA: TGTGCCCAGGGGCCCGGTCGGCAGCCCCAGCATTTT. Amino acid sequence: CAQGPGRQPQHF. This chain uses TRBV28 with TRBJ1-5; TRBD1 might be the D (6 bases). The CDR3 runs 12 residues. The V end lost 11 bases, the J end lost 7 bases, and 15 bases lay between the germline ends. Germline assignment: CDR1 MDHEN and CDR2 SYDVKM.

The chain employs TRBV7-9 and TRBJ2-4, with TRBD2 matching over 7 bases. The CDR3 covers 14 residues. Per the germline V gene, CDR1 is SEHNR and CDR2 is FQNEAQ (reference sequence). J lost 4 bases, V lost 5 bases, and 5 bases had no gene match. The CDR3 region is CASSHSGMKNIQYF. The CDR3 DNA reads TGTGCCAGCAGCCACAGCGGGATGAAAAACATTCAGTACTTC.

J is TRBJ2-7 and V is TRBV7-2; TRBD1 agrees at 9 bases. Per the germline V gene, CDR1 is SGHTA and CDR2 is FQGNSA. This CDR3 contains 14 residues. The ends lost 5 bases at V and 4 bases at J; junction bases unmatched: 6. The CDR3 sequence: CASSPNRGPYEQYF. The CDR3 nucleotides are TGTGCCAGCAGCCCCAACAGGGGGCCTTACGAGCAGTACTTC.

The chain recombines TRBV2 with TRBJ2-1; D is uncertain. The germline V gene encodes CDR1 SNHLY and CDR2 FYNNEI. The V gene lost 5 bases and the J gene lost 7 bases, with 12 bases spanning the gap. The CDR3 has 13 residues. The CDR3 is CASSSETGNEQFF. The CDR3 bases are TGTGCCAGCAGTTCCGAGACTGGAAATGAGCAGTTCTTC.

The gene calls are TRBV10-1 and TRBJ2-3, with TRBD2 matching over 7 bases. In germline, CDR1 is WNHNN, CDR2 SYGVQD (reference sequence). The CDR3 consists of 16 residues. The J segment lost 3 bases and the V segment lost 3 bases, leaving 9 bases of the junction unmatched. CDR3 loop: CASSEIRGSRTDTQYF. The CDR3 bases are TGCGCCAGCAGTGAAATTCGCGGGAGCCGAACAGATACGCAGTATTTT.

This chain uses TRBV6-1 with TRBJ1-1; D might be TRBD1 (5 bases). This CDR3 has 11 residues. Germline V gene sequence: CDR1 MNHNS, CDR2 SASEGT. Trimming stripped 7 bases from V and 9 bases from J, with 12 bases between. CDR3 sequence reads: CASKKQEKAFF. CDR3 DNA: TGTGCCAGCAAAAAACAGGAAAAAGCTTTCTTT.

This clone was seen once. This sample includes further DNA sequences coding for the same CDR3. CDR3 sequence (DNA): TGTGCCAGCAGCGTAGGGGGACTAGCGCCGCAAGAGACCCAGTACTTC. It encodes CASSVGGLAPQETQYF. This rearrangement joins TRBV9 to TRBJ2-5; 10 positions agree with TRBD2. Per germline, CDR1 SGDLS and CDR2 YYNGEE. V shed 0 bases and J 2 bases; nucleotides not matched to a gene: 4. This CDR3 comprises 16 residues.

This chain links TRBV5-1 with TRBJ2-7; TRBD1 might be the D (5 bases). The CDR3 is made up of 15 amino acids. The germline V and J ends were trimmed by 4 bases and 1 base, with 15 bases remaining between them. Germline V CDR1 and CDR2: SGHRS, YFSETQ. In nucleotides, the CDR3 is TGCGCCAGCAGCCGCGGCCAGGGTGGATCCTACGAGCAGTACTTC. Translating it yields CASSRGQGGSYEQYF.

This sequence joins TRBV6-1 and TRBJ1-1; 7 bases line up with TRBD1. The J segment lost 2 bases and the V segment lost 6 bases, leaving 3 bases of the junction unmatched. The CDR3 covers 13 residues. Germline V gene lookup returns CDR1 MNHNS and CDR2 SASEGT. The CDR3 loop is CASRDRINTEAFF. CDR3 coding DNA: TGTGCCAGCAGGGACAGGATTAACACTGAAGCTTTCTTT.

The J gene is TRBJ1-2, the V gene TRBV11-2, with D maybe TRBD1 (5 bases). V lost 4 bases and J lost 3, with 12 bases in between. The length of the CDR3 is 14 residues. Germline assignment: CDR1 SGHAT and CDR2 FQNNGV. CDR3 residues: CASSWSQGDYGYTF. The CDR3 bases are TGTGCCAGCAGCTGGTCTCAGGGAGACTATGGCTACACCTTC.

The genes are TRBV19 and TRBJ2-7, with D tentatively TRBD1 (6 bases). The CDR3 contains 15 residues. CDR1 is LNHDA, CDR2 SQIVND, per germline (reference sequence). V was shortened by 4 bases and J by 1 base, with 14 bases between the two germline ends. The CDR3 spells CASSTRTGSSYEQYF. The CDR3 DNA reads as TGTGCCAGTAGTACCCGAACAGGGTCGTCCTACGAGCAGTACTTC.

The CDR3 loop reads CASSSTLTTGRKTQYF. For the CDR3, the DNA is TGTGCCAGCAGTTCCACCCTCACGACAGGGAGAAAGACCCAGTACTTC. V gene TRBV27 combines with J gene TRBJ2-5; TRBD1 aligns across 7 bases. The CDR3 loop spans 16 amino acids. CDR1 is MNHEY, CDR2 SMNVEV, per germline (reference sequence). Trimming at V came to 4 bases and at J to 6 bases, leaving 14 bases not matched to a gene.

The chain joins TRBV27 to TRBJ2-5; maybe TRBD2 (5 bases). The CDR3 consists of 13 residues. CDR1 is MNHEY and CDR2 is SMNVEV in the germline V gene (reference sequence). V gave up 6 bases and J gave up 2 bases, with 10 bases separating them. The CDR3, as DNA: TGTGCCAGCAGGATCAGCGGACAAGAGACCCAGTACTTC. It translates to CASRISGQETQYF.

V usage is TRBV27 and J usage is TRBJ2-1, with 8 positions matching TRBD2. Germline values: CDR1 MNHEY, CDR2 SMNVEV (reference sequence). The J segment lost 7 bases and the V segment lost 5 bases, leaving 7 bases of the junction unmatched. This CDR3 is 14 amino acids long. The CDR3 nucleotides read TGTGCCAGCAGTGGGACGGGAGGGCTAAATGAGCAGTTCTTC. Residues: CASSGTGGLNEQFF.

V and J are TRBV28 and TRBJ2-1; D uncertain. The CDR3 covers 12 residues. V was pared by 6 bases and J by 8 bases, with 11 bases between. Germline CDR1 and CDR2: MDHEN and SYDVKM. The CDR3 reads CASRNSWDEQFF. CDR3 nucleotides: TGTGCCAGCAGGAATTCGTGGGATGAGCAGTTCTTC.

J is TRBJ2-7 and V is TRBV4-1; weak D call: TRBD2 (6 bases). CDR3 length equals 14 residues. The V end was cut by 4 bases, the J end by 2 bases, with 12 bases between. Germline CDR1 MGHRA, CDR2 YSYEKL. CDR3 sequence (DNA): TGCGCCAGCAGCCCCTCGGGAGCTCCCTACGAGCAGTACTTC. Amino acid sequence: CASSPSGAPYEQYF.

The chain recombines TRBV28 with TRBJ2-7; 10 bases line up with TRBD1. The CDR3 spans 13 residues. Germline V gene sequence: CDR1 MDHEN, CDR2 SYDVKM. Trimming at V came to 6 bases and at J to 2 bases, leaving 1 base not matched to a gene. For the CDR3, the DNA is TGTGCCAGCAGGGGACAGGGGACCTACGAGCAGTACTTC. Protein product: CASRGQGTYEQYF. Based on the CDR3 plus reference TRBV28 and TRBJ2-7, the full variable domain is DVKVTQSSRYLVKRTGEKVFLECVQDMDHENMFWYRQDPGLGLRLIYFSYDVKMKEKGDIPEGYSVSREKKERFSLILESASTNQTSMYLCASRGQGTYEQYFGPGTRLTVT.